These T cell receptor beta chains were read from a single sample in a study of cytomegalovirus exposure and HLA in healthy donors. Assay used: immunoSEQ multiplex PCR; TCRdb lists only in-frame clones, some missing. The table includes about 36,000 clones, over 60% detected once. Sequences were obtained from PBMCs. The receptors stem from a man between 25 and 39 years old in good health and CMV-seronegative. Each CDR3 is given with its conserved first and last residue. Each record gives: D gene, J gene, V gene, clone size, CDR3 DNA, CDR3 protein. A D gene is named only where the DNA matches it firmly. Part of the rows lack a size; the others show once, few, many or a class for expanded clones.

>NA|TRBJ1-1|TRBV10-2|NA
TGCGCCAGCAGTGCCTTACTGACAGGAGACAACACTGAAGCTTTCTTT
CASSALLTGDNTEAFF
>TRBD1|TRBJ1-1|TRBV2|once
TGTGCCAGCAGTGAGGGTGGGACAGGGAACACTGAAGCTTTCTTT
CASSEGGTGNTEAFF
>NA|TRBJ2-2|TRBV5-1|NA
TGCGCCAGCAGCTTACAGGACACCGGGGAGCTGTTTTTT
CASSLQDTGELFF
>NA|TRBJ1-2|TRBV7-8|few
TGTGCCAGCAGCTTAAACGCAGGGTTCTATGGCTACACCTTC
CASSLNAGFYGYTF
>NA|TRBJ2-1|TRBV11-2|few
TGTGCCAGCAGCGAAGGGAGCTCCTACAATGAGCAGTTCTTC
CASSEGSSYNEQFF
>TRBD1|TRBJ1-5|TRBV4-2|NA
TGTGCCAGCAGCCAAGATGGGGCAGGGGGACAGCCCCAGCATTTT
CASSQDGAGGQPQHF
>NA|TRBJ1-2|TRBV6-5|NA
TGTGCCAGCAGTCGGACTTCCTATGGCTACACCTTC
CASSRTSYGYTF
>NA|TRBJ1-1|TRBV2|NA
TGTGCCAGCAGCCCAGAGGGGAACACTGAAGCTTTCTTT
CASSPEGNTEAFF
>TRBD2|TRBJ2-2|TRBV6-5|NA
TGTGCCAGCAGCAGGGGACTAGAGAACACCGGGGAGCTGTTTTTT
CASSRGLENTGELFF
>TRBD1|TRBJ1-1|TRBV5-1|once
TGCGCCAGCAGGGAACAGGGGGCAACTTTCTTT
CASREQGATFF
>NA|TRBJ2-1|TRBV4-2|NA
TGTGCCAGCAGCCAAGACGGGACTAGAGGGGGCTATGAGCAGTTCTTC
CASSQDGTRGGYEQFF
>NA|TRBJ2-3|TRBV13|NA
TGTGCCAGCAGCTCGCCTAGGGGTGCGACGCAGTATTTT
CASSSPRGATQYF
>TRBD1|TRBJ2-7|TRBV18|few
TGTGCCAGCTCACCAGGGACAGTCTCCTACGAGCAGTACTTC
CASSPGTVSYEQYF
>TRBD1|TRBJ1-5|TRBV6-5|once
TGTGCCAGCAAAGGGACAGGGGCCAATCAGCCCCAGCATTTT
CASKGTGANQPQHF
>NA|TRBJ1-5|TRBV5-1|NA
TGCGCCAGCAGCGCGGACGGGGGCAATCAGCCCCAGCATTTT
CASSADGGNQPQHF
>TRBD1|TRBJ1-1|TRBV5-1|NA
TGCGCCAGCAGTTACGACAGGGGCGCTGAAGCTTTCTTT
CASSYDRGAEAFF
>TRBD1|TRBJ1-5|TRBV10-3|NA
TGTGCCATCAGTGGGACAGGGGGCCAGCCCCAGCATTTT
CAISGTGGQPQHF